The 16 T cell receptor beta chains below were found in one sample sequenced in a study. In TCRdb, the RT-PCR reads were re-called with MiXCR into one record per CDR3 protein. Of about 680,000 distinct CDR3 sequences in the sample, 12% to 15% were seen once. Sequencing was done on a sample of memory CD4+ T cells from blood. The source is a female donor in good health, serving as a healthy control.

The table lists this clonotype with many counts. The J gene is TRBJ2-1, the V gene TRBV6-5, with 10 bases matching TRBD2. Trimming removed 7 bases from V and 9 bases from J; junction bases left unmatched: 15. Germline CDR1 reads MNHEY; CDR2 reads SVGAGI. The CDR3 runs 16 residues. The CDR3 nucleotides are TGTGCCAGCACCCCCATGTCGGCTAGCGGGAGCTTTGAGCAGTTCTTC. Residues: CASTPMSASGSFEQFF.

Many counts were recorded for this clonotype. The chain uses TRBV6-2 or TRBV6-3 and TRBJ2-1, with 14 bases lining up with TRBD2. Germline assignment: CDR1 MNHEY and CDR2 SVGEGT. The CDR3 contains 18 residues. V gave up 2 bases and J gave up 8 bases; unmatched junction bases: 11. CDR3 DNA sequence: TGTGCCAGCAGTTACGGGACTAGCGGGAGTACGGAGACCCATGAGCAGTTCTTC. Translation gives CASSYGTSGSTETHEQFF.

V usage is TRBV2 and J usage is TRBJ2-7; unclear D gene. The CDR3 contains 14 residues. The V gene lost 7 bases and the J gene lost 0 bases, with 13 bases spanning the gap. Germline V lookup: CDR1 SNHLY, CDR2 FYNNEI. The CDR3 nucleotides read TGTGCCAGCATTCAACGGGCCGACTCCTACGAGCAGTACTTC. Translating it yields CASIQRADSYEQYF.

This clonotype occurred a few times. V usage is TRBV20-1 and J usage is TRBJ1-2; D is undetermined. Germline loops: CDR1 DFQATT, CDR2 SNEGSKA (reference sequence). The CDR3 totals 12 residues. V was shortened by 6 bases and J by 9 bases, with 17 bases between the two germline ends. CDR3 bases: TGCAGTGCCTATGTATCAGGCAGAAGCTACACCTTC. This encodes CSAYVSGRSYTF.

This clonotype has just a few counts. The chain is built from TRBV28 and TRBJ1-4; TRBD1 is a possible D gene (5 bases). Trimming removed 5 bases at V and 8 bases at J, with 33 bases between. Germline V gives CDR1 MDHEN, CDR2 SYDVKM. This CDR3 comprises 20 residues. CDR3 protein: CASSPPIDGRGRLGCEKLFF. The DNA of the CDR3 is TGTGCCAGCAGTCCCCCGATCGATGGTAGGGGTAGATTGGGTTGCGAAAAACTGTTTTTT.

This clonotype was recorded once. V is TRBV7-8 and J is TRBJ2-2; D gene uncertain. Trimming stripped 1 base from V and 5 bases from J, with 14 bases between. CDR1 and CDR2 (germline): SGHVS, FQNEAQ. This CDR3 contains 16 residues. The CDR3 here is CASSLVSERDTGELFF. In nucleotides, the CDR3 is TGTGCCAGCAGCTTAGTGAGCGAGAGAGATACCGGGGAGCTGTTTTTT.

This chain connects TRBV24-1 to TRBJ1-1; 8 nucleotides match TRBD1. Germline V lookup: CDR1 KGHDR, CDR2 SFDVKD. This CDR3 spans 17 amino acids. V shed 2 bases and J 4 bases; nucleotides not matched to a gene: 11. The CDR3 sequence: CATSDSKRQGARTEAFF. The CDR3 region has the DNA TGTGCCACCAGTGATTCCAAGAGGCAGGGGGCGCGCACTGAAGCTTTCTTT.

The CDR3 loop is CASSSPTGRITEAFF. The CDR3 DNA is TGTGCCAGCAGCAGTCCTACAGGAAGAATCACTGAAGCTTTCTTT. The rearrangement links TRBV12-3 or TRBV12-4 to TRBJ1-1, with D possibly being TRBD1 (5 bases). This CDR3 spans 15 amino acids. The V end was cut by 6 bases, the J end by 4 bases, with 18 bases between.

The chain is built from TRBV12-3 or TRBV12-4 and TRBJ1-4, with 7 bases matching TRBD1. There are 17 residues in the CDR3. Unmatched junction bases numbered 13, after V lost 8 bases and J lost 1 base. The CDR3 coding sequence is TGTGCCAGCCGTAGGAGGGGGCTCCGGGGAACTAATGAAAAACTGTTTTTT. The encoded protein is CASRRRGLRGTNEKLFF.

In DNA, the CDR3 is TGTGCCAGCAGCTTAGCGATGTCAGGGGCGAACTATGGCTACACCTTC. This codes for CASSLAMSGANYGYTF. The chain employs TRBV7-2 and TRBJ1-2; maybe TRBD1 (6 bases). This CDR3 contains 16 residues. Germline V lookup: CDR1 SGHTA, CDR2 FQGNSA. Deletions cut 0 bases from V and 2 bases from J, with 13 bases between. Supplemented by reference TRBV7-2 and TRBJ1-2, the full variable domain reads GAGVSQSPSNKVTEKGKDVELRCDPISGHTALYWYRQSLGQGLEFLIYFQGNSAPDKSGLPSDRFSAERTGGSVSTLTIQRTQQEDSAVYLCASSLAMSGANYGYTFGSGTRLTVV.

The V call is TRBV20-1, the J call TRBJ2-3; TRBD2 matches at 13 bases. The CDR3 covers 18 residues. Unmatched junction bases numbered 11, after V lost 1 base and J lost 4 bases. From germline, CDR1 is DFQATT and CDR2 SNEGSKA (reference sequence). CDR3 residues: CSARGGSTSGGVPDTQYF. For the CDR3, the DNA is TGCAGTGCTAGAGGGGGCTCCACTAGCGGGGGGGTTCCAGATACGCAGTATTTT.

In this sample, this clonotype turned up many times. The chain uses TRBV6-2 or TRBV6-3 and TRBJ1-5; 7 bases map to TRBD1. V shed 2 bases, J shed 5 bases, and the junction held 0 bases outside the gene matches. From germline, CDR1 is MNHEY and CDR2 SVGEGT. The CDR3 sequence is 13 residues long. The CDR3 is CASSYGQDQPQHF. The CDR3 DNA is TGTGCCAGCAGTTACGGACAGGATCAGCCCCAGCATTTT.

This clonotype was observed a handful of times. The CDR3 here is CASSIPRGSTEAFF. In DNA, the CDR3 is TGTGCCAGTAGTATCCCCCGGGGTTCAACTGAAGCTTTCTTT. The chain combines TRBV19 with TRBJ1-1; the D is unclear. This CDR3 comprises 14 residues. Trimming took off 3 bases at V and 5 bases at J, with 13 bases between the two ends. Germline loops: CDR1 LNHDA, CDR2 SQIVND (reference sequence).

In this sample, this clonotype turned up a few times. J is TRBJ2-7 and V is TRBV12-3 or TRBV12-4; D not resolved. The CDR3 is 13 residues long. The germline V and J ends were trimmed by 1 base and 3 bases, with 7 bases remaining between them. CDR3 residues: CASSLDSHYEQYF. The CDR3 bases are TGTGCCAGCAGTTTAGACTCGCACTACGAGCAGTACTTC.

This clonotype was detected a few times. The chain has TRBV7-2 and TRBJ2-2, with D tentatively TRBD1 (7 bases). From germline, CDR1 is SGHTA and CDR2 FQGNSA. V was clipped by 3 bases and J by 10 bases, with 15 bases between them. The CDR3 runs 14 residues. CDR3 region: CASSFSTGEVELFF. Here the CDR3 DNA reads TGTGCCAGCAGCTTTAGTACAGGGGAGGTGGAGCTGTTTTTT.

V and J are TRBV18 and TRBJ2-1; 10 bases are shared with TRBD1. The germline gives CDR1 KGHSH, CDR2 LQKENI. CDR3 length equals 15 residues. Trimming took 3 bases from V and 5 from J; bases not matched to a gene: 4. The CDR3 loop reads CASSPGQGVHNEQFF. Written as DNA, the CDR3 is TGTGCCAGCTCACCCGGACAGGGGGTCCACAATGAGCAGTTCTTC.